Following are 20 T cell receptor beta chains from one sample sequenced in a study of blood T cell repertoires in COVID-19. The method was immunoSEQ multiplex PCR; TCRdb's version includes in-frame clones alone and lacks a portion of them. The sample includes over 450,000 clones, about 88% seen only once; the top ten take approximately 0.9%. Material: peripheral blood. These receptors were obtained from a man between 18 and 35 years old with COVID-19, enrolled during active disease.

V usage is TRBV11-3 and J usage is TRBJ2-5, with D tentatively TRBD2 (5 bases). V was clipped by 5 bases and J by 5 bases, with 18 bases between them. In germline, CDR1 is SGHNT, CDR2 YENEEA. The CDR3 covers 15 residues. The CDR3 nucleotides are TGTGCCAGCAGCCCCCGGCGCGAGGGTGTGGAGACCCAGTACTTC. It yields the protein CASSPRREGVETQYF.

The rearrangement uses TRBV4-1 and TRBJ2-5; weak D call: TRBD1 (6 bases). Germline CDR1 is MGHRA and CDR2 is YSYEKL. Trimming took 1 base from V and 5 from J, leaving 14 bases between them. This CDR3 is 15 amino acids long. The CDR3 protein is CASSQAGTQGETQYF. CDR3 coding DNA: TGCGCCAGCAGCCAAGCCGGGACCCAGGGGGAGACCCAGTACTTC.

The V call is TRBV7-9, the J call TRBJ2-3; D gene ambiguous. The CDR3 loop spans 14 amino acids. Trimming pared 6 bases from V and 0 bases from J, leaving 10 bases between. From germline, CDR1 is SEHNR and CDR2 FQNEAQ (reference sequence). DNA for the CDR3: TGTGCCAGCAGACAGCTATCAAGCACAGATACGCAGTATTTT. Residues: CASRQLSSTDTQYF.

V gene TRBV7-3 combines with J gene TRBJ1-2, with 7 bases identical to TRBD1. The germline V gene encodes CDR1 SGHTA and CDR2 FQGTGA. This CDR3 is built from 15 residues. Losses at the gene ends were 1 base for V and 6 bases for J; bases not matched to a gene: 8. The CDR3: CASSLKGRGDNGYTF. Written as DNA, the CDR3 is TGTGCCAGCAGCTTAAAGGGCAGGGGGGATAATGGCTACACCTTC.

The rearrangement links TRBV7-6 to TRBJ1-1; D not resolved. The germline CDR1 and CDR2 sequences are SGHVS and FNYEAQ. This CDR3 region has 15 residues. V was cut by 4 bases and J by 0 bases, with 12 bases left in between. CDR3 coding DNA: TGTGCCAGCAGCTCTTCGGACGGGATGAACACTGAAGCTTTCTTT. Translation gives CASSSSDGMNTEAFF.

The chain combines TRBV11-2 with TRBJ1-2, with a tentative D call TRBD1 (6 bases). From germline, CDR1 is SGHAT and CDR2 FQNNGV. The CDR3 extends over 13 amino acids. Trimming cost V 1 base and J 8 bases, with 11 bases left between them. This CDR3 is CASSLVAGDGYTF. The CDR3, as DNA: TGTGCCAGCAGCTTAGTGGCAGGGGACGGCTACACCTTC.

CDR3 sequence: CASSLHRGILYNEQFF. In nucleotides, the CDR3 is TGTGCCAGCAGCCTACACCGGGGTATTTTATACAATGAGCAGTTCTTC. The chain links TRBV7-9 to TRBJ2-1, with D possibly being TRBD2 (5 bases). V lost 5 bases and J 4 bases, leaving 18 bases between the germline ends. The V gene's germline CDR1 is SEHNR and CDR2 FQNEAQ (reference sequence). The CDR3 loop spans 16 amino acids.

The chain combines TRBV3-1 (or the pseudogene TRBV3-2) with TRBJ2-7; 11 bases are a match to TRBD2. V trimming: 6 bases; J trimming: 0 bases; junction bases outside the gene matches: 4. Germline V gene lookup returns CDR1 LGHDT and CDR2 YNNKEL (reference sequence). The CDR3 is 15 amino acids. The CDR3 region is CASRSSGGTSYEQYF. The CDR3 DNA sequence: TGTGCCAGCAGATCTAGCGGGGGGACCTCCTACGAGCAGTACTTC.

The rearrangement uses TRBV7-2 and TRBJ2-7; 7 bases align to TRBD1. Germline V gives CDR1 SGHTA, CDR2 FQGNSA. Germline trimming cut 1 base from V and 2 bases from J; bases unmatched to any gene: 2. The CDR3 is made up of 14 amino acids. CDR3 residues: CASSLVGQTYEQYF. The CDR3 DNA sequence: TGTGCCAGCAGCTTAGTGGGACAGACCTACGAGCAGTACTTC.

The V and J genes are TRBV27 and TRBJ1-6; the D gene is possibly TRBD1 (6 bases). The CDR3 contains 17 residues. Trimming took 6 bases from V and 5 from J, leaving 20 bases between them. In germline, CDR1 is MNHEY, CDR2 SMNVEV (reference sequence). CDR3 region: CASSHQGSNWNNSPLHF. The CDR3 bases are TGTGCCAGCAGCCACCAGGGGTCCAATTGGAATAATTCACCCCTCCACTTT.

V gene TRBV20-1 combines with J gene TRBJ1-2, with no clear D. The V and J ends lost 2 bases and 8 bases respectively, with 6 bases between them. Germline CDR1 DFQATT, CDR2 SNEGSKA (reference sequence). The CDR3 is 10 residues long. The CDR3 DNA reads TGCAGTGCTAGAACCGGGGGCTACACCTTC. This encodes CSARTGGYTF.

J is TRBJ1-6 and V is TRBV2; D not resolved. The V end lost 5 bases, the J end lost 0 bases, and 11 bases lay between the germline ends. Looked up from germline, CDR1 is SNHLY and CDR2 is FYNNEI. The CDR3 loop spans 16 amino acids. The CDR3 loop reads CASSIEESSYNSPLHF. The CDR3 DNA follows: TGTGCCAGCAGTATAGAAGAGAGCTCCTATAATTCACCCCTCCACTTT.

The chain carries TRBV7-9 and TRBJ2-1; no definite D call. Germline V gene lookup returns CDR1 SEHNR and CDR2 FQNEAQ (reference sequence). The CDR3 has 11 amino acids. The V and J ends lost 5 bases and 5 bases respectively, with 4 bases between them. The CDR3 region has the DNA TGTGCCAGCAGCCTTGACAATGAGCAGTTCTTC. It specifies CASSLDNEQFF. Using reference TRBV7-9 and TRBJ2-1 for the parts outside the CDR3, the full variable domain is DTGVSQNPRHKITKRGQNVTFRCDPISEHNRLYWYRQTLGQGPEFLTYFQNEAQLEKSRLLSDRFSAERPKGSFSTLEIQRTEQGDSAMYLCASSLDNEQFFGPGTRLTVL.

A word on this clone: Other DNA sequences in this specimen translate into the identical CDR3. The CDR3, as DNA: TGTGCCAGCAGGCTAGCGGGAGGGCCGTACGAGCAGTACTTC. Residues: CASRLAGGPYEQYF. The chain has TRBV27 and TRBJ2-7, with 12 nucleotides matching TRBD2. The V and J ends lost 6 bases and 4 bases, in that order; junction bases with no gene match: 4. The length of the CDR3 is 14 residues. CDR1 is MNHEY, CDR2 SMNVEV, per germline (reference sequence).

This chain connects TRBV14 to TRBJ2-3, with 7 bases aligning to TRBD2. CDR3 length equals 14 residues. The germline CDR1 and CDR2 sequences are SGHDN and FVKESK. V was clipped by 4 bases and J by 4 bases; unmatched bases: 5. The CDR3 loop reads CASSLGLGADTQYF. The CDR3 nucleotides read TGTGCCAGCAGCCTAGGACTAGGCGCAGATACGCAGTATTTT.

This chain connects TRBV14 to TRBJ1-4, with D perhaps matching TRBD1 (6 bases). This CDR3 comprises 15 residues. Trimming took off 0 bases at V and 8 bases at J, with 13 bases between the two ends. Germline-derived CDR1 and CDR2 are SGHDN and FVKESK. The CDR3 nucleotides read TGTGCCAGCAGCCAAGATCCGGCCAGGGGCGAAAAACTGTTTTTT. It translates to CASSQDPARGEKLFF.

This chain connects TRBV18 to TRBJ2-7; D is unclear. This CDR3 comprises 14 residues. Germline V gene sequence: CDR1 KGHSH, CDR2 LQKENI. V was trimmed by 3 bases and J by 0 bases, leaving 9 bases between them. For the CDR3, the DNA is TGTGCCAGCTCACCTACAGCCTTCTCCTACGAGCAGTACTTC. Translation: CASSPTAFSYEQYF. Drawing the rest from reference TRBV18 and TRBJ2-7, the complete variable domain is NAGVMQNPRHLVRRRGQEARLRCSPMKGHSHVYWYRQLPEEGLKFMVYLQKENIIDESGMPKERFSAEFPKEGPSILRIQQVVRGDSAAYFCASSPTAFSYEQYFGPGTRLTVT.

This sequence joins TRBV19 and TRBJ1-2, with 7 bases fitting TRBD1. The CDR3 runs to 14 residues. Germline CDR1 reads LNHDA; CDR2 reads SQIVND (reference sequence). The junction had 6 bases not matched to a gene; V was cut back by 0 bases and J by 8 bases. The CDR3 here is CASSIDPDRTGYTF. For the CDR3, the DNA is TGTGCCAGTAGTATAGATCCGGACAGGACGGGCTACACCTTC.

V gene TRBV2 combines with J gene TRBJ1-1; no clear D gene. V was trimmed by 3 bases and J by 1 base, leaving 3 bases between them. The CDR3 length is 12 residues. From germline, CDR1 is SNHLY and CDR2 FYNNEI. Written as DNA, the CDR3 is TGTGCCAGCAGTGACCAGAACACTGAAGCTTTCTTT. Encoded protein: CASSDQNTEAFF.

V and J are TRBV30 and TRBJ1-1; D is uncertain. The V end was cut by 4 bases, the J end by 6 bases, with 15 bases between. This CDR3 has 13 amino acids. Germline V CDR1 and CDR2: GTSNPN, SVGIG (reference sequence). The CDR3 DNA follows: TGTGCCTGGAATACCTTGGGCCTTTCTGAAGCTTTCTTT. Protein: CAWNTLGLSEAFF.